What follows are 18 T cell receptor beta chains derived from one specimen sequenced in a study of T cell responses to AZD1222 COVID-19 vaccine (dated by TCRdb to the early 2020s). The time point label for this specimen denotes: baseline before first vaccination. The library was produced with the immunoSEQ multiplex PCR assay. Here the immuneACCESS table is served through TCRdb, limited to in-frame sequences with V and J called. Missing clones are a known gap in these copies; in checked studies unresolved V genes cover under half, and the rest lacks a known reason. Across this sample there are 150,000 to 180,000 clones, with 88% seen only once. The leading ten clones occupy less than 3.5% of the sample. The sample in question was peripheral blood, obtained on day 0 of AZD1222 vaccination. The receptor set was obtained from an adult in good health.

This chain connects TRBV19 to TRBJ1-1, with D possibly TRBD1 on 5 matching bases. V was shortened by 7 bases and J by 5 bases, with 20 bases between the two germline ends. The germline CDR1 and CDR2 sequences are LNHDA and SQIVND (reference sequence). The CDR3 consists of 15 residues. The CDR3 sequence is CASTPPGQRGTEAFF. CDR3 bases: TGTGCCAGTACCCCCCCGGGGCAAAGAGGGACTGAAGCTTTCTTT.

The chain carries TRBV6-5 and TRBJ2-1; 10 bases fit TRBD2. The CDR3 length is 14 residues. The V gene's germline CDR1 is MNHEY and CDR2 SVGAGI. V dropped 6 bases and J dropped 9; count of bases not matched to a gene: 8. CDR3 protein: CASRTSGLTAEQFF. In DNA, the CDR3 is TGTGCCAGCAGGACTAGCGGGCTGACGGCTGAGCAGTTCTTC.

This rearrangement joins TRBV6-5 to TRBJ2-7, with D unresolved. Germline CDR1 and CDR2: MNHEY and SVGAGI. Trimming stripped 7 bases from V and 3 bases from J, with 13 bases between. The CDR3 is made up of 13 amino acids. The CDR3 DNA follows: TGTGCCAGCAACACTATGGTGTTCTACGAGCAGTACTTC. Translating it yields CASNTMVFYEQYF.

The gene calls are TRBV10-2 and TRBJ1-1; possible D gene TRBD1, 6 bases. V lost 6 bases and J lost 2, with 7 bases in between. CDR1 and CDR2 (germline): WSHSY, SAAADI. The CDR3 is 12 residues long. DNA of the CDR3: TGCGCCAGCAGCAGGGGAAACACTGAAGCTTTCTTT. It yields the protein CASSRGNTEAFF.

This chain joins TRBV7-9 and TRBJ2-1; D remains ambiguous. CDR3 length: 13 residues. V lost 2 bases and J 4 bases, leaving 6 bases between the germline ends. The V gene's germline CDR1 is SEHNR and CDR2 FQNEAQ (reference sequence). As DNA, the CDR3 is TGTGCCAGCAGCTTATACGAGTACAATGAGCAGTTCTTC. This encodes CASSLYEYNEQFF.

The CDR3 region is CASRSISGGSNTQYF. The CDR3 DNA is TGTGCCAGCAGGTCGATTAGCGGGGGATCCAATACGCAGTATTTT. This chain links TRBV2 with TRBJ2-3; 9 bases line up with TRBD2. CDR3 length: 15 residues. Germline V gene sequence: CDR1 SNHLY, CDR2 FYNNEI. V lost 6 bases, J lost 7 bases, and 11 bases stayed unmatched.

The chain carries TRBV3-1 (or the pseudogene TRBV3-2) and TRBJ1-4; perhaps TRBD1 as D (6 bases). The length of the CDR3 is 14 residues. V gave up 1 base and J gave up 8 bases, with 11 bases separating them. In germline, CDR1 is LGHDT, CDR2 YNNKEL (reference sequence). The CDR3 region is CASSQAGAGEKLFF. CDR3 sequence (DNA): TGTGCCAGCAGCCAAGCAGGGGCGGGAGAAAAACTGTTTTTT.

This clone was counted only a few times. This chain uses TRBV4-1 with TRBJ1-4; unclear D gene. The ends were cut back, 0 bases at V and 0 bases at J, with 14 bases in the middle. The CDR3 runs to 18 residues. Germline lookup yields CDR1 MGHRA and CDR2 YSYEKL. The CDR3 coding sequence is TGCGCCAGCAGCCAAGATTGGGAGGGCCTTCCAACTAATGAAAAACTGTTTTTT. It is translated as CASSQDWEGLPTNEKLFF.

V is TRBV9 and J is TRBJ1-4, with D possibly TRBD1 on 5 matching bases. V lost 0 bases, J lost 3 bases, and 9 bases lay in between. Looked up from germline, CDR1 is SGDLS and CDR2 is YYNGEE. The CDR3 is 15 amino acids. The CDR3 DNA follows: TGTGCCAGCAGCGTAGGGAGGGGTGCTAATGAAAAACTGTTTTTT. It encodes CASSVGRGANEKLFF.

The chain uses TRBV5-6 and TRBJ2-1; either TRBD1 or TRBD2 may fit D (5 bases each). Trimming took off 4 bases at V and 2 bases at J, with 10 bases between the two ends. This CDR3 has 14 residues. Germline lookup yields CDR1 SGHDT and CDR2 YYEEEE. This chain's CDR3 is CASSRDGTYNEQFF. The CDR3 DNA reads TGTGCCAGCAGCCGGGACGGAACCTACAATGAGCAGTTCTTC.

The rearrangement uses TRBV3-1 (or the pseudogene TRBV3-2) and TRBJ1-2; 7 bases match TRBD1. Looked up from germline, CDR1 is LGHDT and CDR2 is YNNKEL (reference sequence). This CDR3 spans 12 amino acids. V trimming: 6 bases; J trimming: 6 bases; junction bases outside the gene matches: 4. The CDR3 DNA follows: TGTGCCAGCAGTCAAAGGGGGCATGGCTACACCTTC. This encodes CASSQRGHGYTF.

The chain links TRBV28 to TRBJ1-5, with no clear D. Germline CDR1 and CDR2: MDHEN and SYDVKM. This CDR3 comprises 14 residues. Trimming stripped 7 bases from V and 0 bases from J, with 10 bases between. CDR3 residues: CASKTDLSNQPQHF. The CDR3 coding sequence is TGTGCCAGCAAAACCGACCTTAGCAATCAGCCCCAGCATTTT.

This chain connects TRBV6-5 to TRBJ2-2; D is ambiguous. The germline V and J ends were trimmed by 8 bases and 5 bases, with 15 bases remaining between them. CDR1 is MNHEY and CDR2 is SVGAGI in the germline V gene. This CDR3 has 14 amino acids. The CDR3 DNA is TGTGCCAGCCCGGGTAGCAGCCCAACCGGGGAGCTGTTTTTT. This codes for CASPGSSPTGELFF.

The chain couples TRBV7-8 to TRBJ2-1; 13 positions agree with TRBD2. Looked up from germline, CDR1 is SGHVS and CDR2 is FQNEAQ. V was pared by 1 base and J by 9 bases, with 6 bases of the junction left unmatched. The CDR3 is 16 amino acids. The DNA for the CDR3 is TGTGCCAGCAGCTTAGTACTAGCGGGGGGGCTGGGTGAGCAGTTCTTC. Translated, it gives CASSLVLAGGLGEQFF.

The rearrangement joins TRBV10-3 to TRBJ2-7; 10 bases match TRBD2. J gave up 4 bases and V 10 bases, and 4 bases lay outside the gene matches. Germline V CDR1 and CDR2: ENHRY, SYGVKD. CDR3 length: 12 residues. Here the CDR3 DNA reads TGTGCCACGAGCGGGGGGGCTTACGAGCAGTACTTC. It encodes CATSGGAYEQYF.

This chain uses TRBV6-1 with TRBJ1-5; D gene unclear. This CDR3 has 19 residues. The germline CDR1 and CDR2 sequences are MNHNS and SASEGT. The germline V and J ends were trimmed by 3 bases and 2 bases, with 23 bases remaining between them. Written as DNA, the CDR3 is TGTGCCAGCAGTGAGTCCGGGCTGAAAACTCTTATAGGCAATCAGCCCCAGCATTTT. Translated: CASSESGLKTLIGNQPQHF.

The sample holds one count of this clone. This chain joins TRBV18 and TRBJ2-6; no clear D. This CDR3 is 17 amino acids long. The germline CDR1 and CDR2 sequences are KGHSH and LQKENI. V was shortened by 2 bases and J by 0 bases, with 11 bases between the two germline ends. In DNA, the CDR3 is TGTGCCAGCTCACCAGTCGCAATCGGCTCTGGGGCCAACGTCCTGACTTTC. Amino acid sequence: CASSPVAIGSGANVLTF. Variable domain in full (rest from reference TRBV18 and TRBJ2-6): NAGVMQNPRHLVRRRGQEARLRCSPMKGHSHVYWYRQLPEEGLKFMVYLQKENIIDESGMPKERFSAEFPKEGPSILRIQQVVRGDSAAYFCASSPVAIGSGANVLTFGAGSRLTVL.

This chain uses TRBV19 with TRBJ1-5; TRBD1 might be the D (5 bases). From germline, CDR1 is LNHDA and CDR2 SQIVND (reference sequence). With 9 bases removed from V and 4 bases from J, the gap between germline ends came to 16 bases. The CDR3 totals 14 residues. The CDR3 spells CASRDGLGNQPQHF. The CDR3 DNA is TGTGCCAGCCGGGACGGCCTGGGGAATCAGCCCCAGCATTTT. The full variable domain, in which reference TRBV19 and TRBJ1-5 provide the parts outside the CDR3, is DGGITQSPKYLFRKEGQNVTLSCEQNLNHDAMYWYRQDPGQGLRLIYYSQIVNDFQKGDIAEGYSVSREKKESFPLTVTSAQKNPTAFYLCASRDGLGNQPQHFGDGTRLSIL.